This T cell receptor beta chain was profiled in a study of control samples from healthy donors and cancer patients. TCRdb's table, derived via immunoSEQ multiplex PCR, lists solely in-frame clones and lacks some. The repertoire includes some 130,000 clones, approximately 92% of them detected once, and roughly 2.7% sits in the top ten. CDR3 size: 13 residues. The germline V gene has CDR1 MNHNS and CDR2 SASEGT. Trimming removed 2 bases at V and 2 bases at J, with 6 bases between. The TCR originated in a man aged 18 to 30 in good health. Material: blood. The chain employs TRBV6-1 and TRBJ2-5; D gene uncertain. The CDR3 sequence is CASSEQKQETQYF. The CDR3 nucleotides are TGTGCCAGCAGTGAACAGAAACAAGAGACCCAGTACTTC.